These 3 T cell receptor beta chains were sequenced from one sample in a study of lymphopenia after photon versus proton radiotherapy. The repertoire was sequenced with immunoSEQ multiplex PCR; TCRdb's copy has only in-frame clones and lacks some. The sample includes about 39,000 clones, roughly nine tenths of them seen just once. Sequenced here: peripheral blood, sampled from a patient treated with photon-based radiotherapy. Source of these receptors: a man in his 60s with cholangiocarcinoma.

The chain carries TRBV7-3 and TRBJ2-5, with 7 positions matching TRBD1. J was trimmed by 1 base and V by 6 bases; bases with no gene match: 5. The CDR3 is made up of 14 amino acids. Looked up from germline, CDR1 is SGHTA and CDR2 is FQGTGA. The CDR3 DNA follows: TGTGCCAGCAGACCCGACAGGGTCCAAGAGACCCAGTACTTC. Its translation is CASRPDRVQETQYF. The variable domain in full, with the rest retrieved from reference TRBV7-3 and TRBJ2-5, is GAGVSQTPSNKVTEKGKYVELRCDPISGHTALYWYRQSLGQGPEFLIYFQGTGAADDSGLPNDRFFAVRPEGSVSTLKIQRTERGDSAVYLCASRPDRVQETQYFGPGTRLLVL.

V is TRBV18 and J is TRBJ1-1; D remains unclear. V gave up 3 bases and J gave up 0 bases, with 8 bases separating them. The CDR3 sequence is 14 residues long. Germline CDR1 and CDR2: KGHSH and LQKENI. The DNA for the CDR3 is TGTGCCAGCTCACCCAACGGCCTGAACACTGAAGCTTTCTTT. Its protein product is CASSPNGLNTEAFF. Full variable domain (remainder filled in from reference TRBV18 and TRBJ1-1): NAGVMQNPRHLVRRRGQEARLRCSPMKGHSHVYWYRQLPEEGLKFMVYLQKENIIDESGMPKERFSAEFPKEGPSILRIQQVVRGDSAAYFCASSPNGLNTEAFFGQGTRLTVV.

V and J are TRBV5-1 and TRBJ2-1; 10 bases map to TRBD2. CDR3 size: 18 residues. With 1 base clipped from V and 5 bases from J, the junction kept 12 bases outside the gene matches. CDR1 SGHRS and CDR2 YFSETQ come from the germline V gene. CDR3 residues: CASSLWASGRTPDNEQFF. The CDR3 DNA is TGCGCCAGCAGCTTGTGGGCTAGCGGGAGAACACCGGACAATGAGCAGTTCTTC.